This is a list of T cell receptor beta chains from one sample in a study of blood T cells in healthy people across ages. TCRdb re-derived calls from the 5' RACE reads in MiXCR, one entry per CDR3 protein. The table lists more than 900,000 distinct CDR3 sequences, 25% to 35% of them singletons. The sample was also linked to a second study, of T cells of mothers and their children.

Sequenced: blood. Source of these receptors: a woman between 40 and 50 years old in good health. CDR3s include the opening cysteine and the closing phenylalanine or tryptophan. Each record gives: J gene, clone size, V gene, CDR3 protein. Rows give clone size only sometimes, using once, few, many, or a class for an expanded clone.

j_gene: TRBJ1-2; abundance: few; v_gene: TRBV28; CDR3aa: CASSLGSGNYGYTF
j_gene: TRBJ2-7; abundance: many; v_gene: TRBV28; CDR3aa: CASSSPAATYEQYF
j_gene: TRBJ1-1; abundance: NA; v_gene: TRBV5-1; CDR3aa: CASSFRNPTEAFF
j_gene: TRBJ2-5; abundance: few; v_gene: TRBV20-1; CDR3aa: CSASTGETQYF
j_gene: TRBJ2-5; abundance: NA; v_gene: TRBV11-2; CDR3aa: CASSFLSSGPQEIQYF
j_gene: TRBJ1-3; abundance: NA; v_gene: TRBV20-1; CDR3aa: CSASSYISGNTIYF
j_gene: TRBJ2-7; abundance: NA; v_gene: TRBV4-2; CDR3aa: CASSQGREDSYEQYF
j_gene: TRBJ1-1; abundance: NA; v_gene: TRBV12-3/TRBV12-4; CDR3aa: CASSIGTGIGEAFF
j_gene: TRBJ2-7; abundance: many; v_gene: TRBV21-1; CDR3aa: CASSRKGMVSYEQYF
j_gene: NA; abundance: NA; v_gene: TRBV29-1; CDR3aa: CSVSGTGRMDEQYF
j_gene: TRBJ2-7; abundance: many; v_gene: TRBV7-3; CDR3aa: CASRAANSYEQYF
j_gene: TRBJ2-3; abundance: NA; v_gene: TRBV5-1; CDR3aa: CASSLGSVAGGSTDMQYF
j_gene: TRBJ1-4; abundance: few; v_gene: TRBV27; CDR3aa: CASSLLRGFNEKLFF
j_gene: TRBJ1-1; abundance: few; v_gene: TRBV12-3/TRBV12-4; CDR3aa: CASSVQGGGTEAFF
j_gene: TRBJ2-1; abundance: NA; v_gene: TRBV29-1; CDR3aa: CSALDSYASYEQFF
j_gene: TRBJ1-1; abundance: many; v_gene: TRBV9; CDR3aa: CASSPHLTGGTEAFF
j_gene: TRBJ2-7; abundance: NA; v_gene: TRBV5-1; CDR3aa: CASSAIRDRGHEQYF